The sequence of this TCR beta chain was determined in a study of cytomegalovirus exposure and HLA in healthy donors. Amplification used 60 Vbeta primers and 13 Jbeta primers. Here immunoSEQ multiplex PCR was the method, and the copy in TCRdb shows in-frame clones only, minus some. The table has about 120,000 clones, 65% to 80% seen once. Germline assignment: CDR1 LNHDA and CDR2 SQIVND (reference sequence). V lost 4 bases, J lost 3 bases, and 2 bases stayed unmatched. The CDR3 length is 13 residues. Sequencing was carried out using PBMCs. The TCR sequence derives from a man under 40 in good health and CMV-seropositive. This sequence joins TRBV19 and TRBJ2-7; 8 bases line up with TRBD1. Here the CDR3 DNA reads TGTGCCAGTAGTAGGGACAGGTTCTACGAGCAGTACTTC. This gives the protein CASSRDRFYEQYF.